A selection of T cell receptor beta chains follows, all from one sample in a study of early T cells in non-severe SARS-CoV-2 infection. One entry per CDR3 protein, called by TCRdb with MiXCR from the 5' RACE reads. The table has approximately 100,000 distinct CDR3 sequences, 13% to 15% seen once. Sequencing was performed on whole blood. These receptors originate from an adult who was a healthcare worker with PCR-confirmed SARS-CoV-2 infection or an uninfected control (not recorded which). Both conserved end residues are part of each CDR3. Fields, in order: J gene, clone size, V gene, D gene, CDR3 DNA, CDR3 protein. D genes are given only for firm matches. Clone size is given for some rows only: seen once, a few or many times, or a class if the clone is expanded.

TRBJ2-5	few	TRBV29-1	.	TGCAGCGTTCCCGACGGATGGGGCCAAGAGACCCAGTACTTC	CSVPDGWGQETQYF
TRBJ2-1	.	TRBV3-1	TRBD2	TGTGCCAGCAGCCAACATGGAAGCGGGGGGGCTTACAATGAGCAGTTCTTC	CASSQHGSGGAYNEQFF
TRBJ2-7	few	TRBV6-5	TRBD1	TGTGCCAGCAGTCGTACATCTACCACAGGACAGGCCAAGGAGCAGTACTTC	CASSRTSTTGQAKEQYF
TRBJ2-3	few	TRBV28	TRBD1	TGTGCCAGCAGCGAGGGACAGGGGAGGGATACGCAGTATTTT	CASSEGQGRDTQYF
TRBJ2-3	many	TRBV7-9	TRBD1	TGTGCCAGCAGCTTACAGCCAGGGGGCATTGGAGATACGCAGTATTTT	CASSLQPGGIGDTQYF
TRBJ2-7	few	TRBV13	.	TGTGCCAGCAGAGGGGGGTACTACGAGCAGTACTTC	CASRGGYYEQYF
TRBJ2-3	many	TRBV11-2	.	TGTGCCAGCAGCCAAATGGGGGTCGAGGCAGATACGCAGTATTTT	CASSQMGVEADTQYF
TRBJ2-1	.	TRBV2	.	TGTGCCAGCGGAAGGGGGGCCAGTTGGAATGAGCAGTTCTTC	CASGRGASWNEQFF
TRBJ1-5	.	TRBV20-1	.	TGCAGTGCTAGAGGGGGTAAATCCGGTTATAGCAATCAGCCCCAGCATTTT	CSARGGKSGYSNQPQHF
TRBJ1-1	many	TRBV20-1	.	TGCAGTGCTAGACAGGGGAACACTGAAGCTTTCTTT	CSARQGNTEAFF
TRBJ2-7	.	TRBV7-9	TRBD1	TGTGCCAGCAGCACCCGTAGGACAGGGGCTCCGGAGCAGTACTTC	CASSTRRTGAPEQYF
TRBJ2-4	few	TRBV28	TRBD1	TGTGCCAGCAGTTCAGGGGGCAGTGTCAAAAACATTCAGTACTTC	CASSSGGSVKNIQYF
TRBJ2-1	.	TRBV6-5	TRBD1	TGTGCCAGCAGAATTACAGGGGGCGGGTCCTACAATGAGCAGTTCTTC	CASRITGGGSYNEQFF
TRBJ1-1	many	TRBV7-3	.	TGTGCCAGCAGCTTAATTCGTGGCCGGACGAACACTGAAGCTTTCTTT	CASSLIRGRTNTEAFF
TRBJ2-7	few	TRBV2	TRBD2	TGTGCCAGCAGGACTAGCGGGGCGTACGAGCAGTACTTC	CASRTSGAYEQYF
TRBJ1-3	many	TRBV3-1	.	TGTGCCAGCAGCCCGGTCCCTGGAAACACCATATATTTT	CASSPVPGNTIYF
TRBJ2-7	few	TRBV30	.	TGTGCCTGGAGTGATCGGGTTCGGATAGGTTCCTACGAGCAGTACTTC	CAWSDRVRIGSYEQYF
TRBJ2-3	.	TRBV20-1	TRBD1	TGCAGTGCTAAAGACAGGGAATACACAGATACGCAGTATTTT	CSAKDREYTDTQYF
TRBJ2-4	few	TRBV21-1	.	TGTGCCAGCAGCAAAAGCAGGGACGCCCCCGGGGGGGACATTCAGTACTTC	CASSKSRDAPGGDIQYF
TRBJ2-3	.	TRBV6-2/TRBV6-3	TRBD2	TGTGCCAGCAGTTACTCGAAAGCGGGGGCCCAGGTGGATACGCAGTATTTT	CASSYSKAGAQVDTQYF
TRBJ2-3	.	TRBV15	TRBD2	TGTGCCGCAAGTCTAGCGGGGGTGACAGATACGCAGTATTTT	CAASLAGVTDTQYF
TRBJ1-1	few	TRBV29-1	.	TGCAGCTCAAATAGGGGAGACACTGAAGCTTTCTTT	CSSNRGDTEAFF
TRBJ2-6	many	TRBV5-5	.	TGTGCCAGCAGCTCCGAAGTTGGGGCCAACGTCCTGACTTTC	CASSSEVGANVLTF
TRBJ2-3	.	TRBV9	TRBD2	TGTGCCAGCAGCTCCGGACTAGCGGGAGGAGGAGATACGCAGTATTTT	CASSSGLAGGGDTQYF
TRBJ1-1	.	TRBV28	.	TGTGCCAGCAGACCAACAGTGAACACTGAAGCTTTCTTT	CASRPTVNTEAFF
TRBJ2-1	.	TRBV7-2	TRBD2	TGTGCCAGCAGCTTAGATCGGACTAGAGGCAATGAGCAGTTCTTC	CASSLDRTRGNEQFF
TRBJ1-3	.	TRBV27	.	TGTGCCAGTATGCCCCACAACCCCTCACCCGAGGAGCGAAACACCATATATTTT	CASMPHNPSPEERNTIYF
TRBJ2-7	many	TRBV5-1	.	TGCGCCAGCAGCTTGGAAGGACAGAACTACGAGCAGTACTTC	CASSLEGQNYEQYF
TRBJ1-4	many	TRBV5-1	TRBD1	TGCGCCAGCAGCTTGGAGGGACAGGGTAACGAAAAACTGTTTTTT	CASSLEGQGNEKLFF
TRBJ2-3	.	TRBV11-2	TRBD1	TGTGCCAGCAGCCGGGACAGGGTATTTGATACGCAGTATTTT	CASSRDRVFDTQYF
TRBJ1-4	few	TRBV28	.	TGTGCCAGCAGTTTGAGAGCAGATGAAAAACTGTTTTTT	CASSLRADEKLFF